The 19 T cell receptor beta chains presented below share a single source sample, sequenced in a study of blood T cell repertoires in COVID-19. The data were produced by immunoSEQ multiplex PCR, yet TCRdb's version contains in-frame clones alone and is incomplete. The table shows about 89,000 clones, with 70% to 80% occurring only once. The sample taken for sequencing was peripheral blood. The receptors stem from a human donor in a cohort sampled during active COVID-19.

The J gene is TRBJ1-2, the V gene TRBV5-5, with 7 positions matching TRBD1. Germline V gives CDR1 SGHKS, CDR2 YYEKEE (reference sequence). This CDR3 is 14 amino acids long. V dropped 5 bases and J dropped 5; count of bases not matched to a gene: 9. The CDR3 reads CASRPTGTAYGYTF. DNA of the CDR3: TGTGCCAGCAGACCTACCGGGACAGCATATGGCTACACCTTC.

The chain carries TRBV7-2 and TRBJ2-2, with D unresolved. V was shortened by 5 bases and J by 1 base, with 8 bases between the two germline ends. This CDR3 is 14 amino acids long. The V gene's germline CDR1 is SGHTA and CDR2 FQGNSA. The CDR3, as DNA: TGTGCCAGCAGCCCCGGTTGGAACACCGGGGAGCTGTTTTTT. This sequence encodes CASSPGWNTGELFF.

The chain recombines TRBV4-2 with TRBJ1-6; D gene ambiguous. V lost 1 base and J 7 bases, leaving 14 bases between the germline ends. The CDR3 sequence is 16 residues long. Germline loops: CDR1 LGHNA, CDR2 YNFKEQ. CDR3 in DNA: TGTGCCAGCAGCCAAGTTGCGGGCTCTGGAAATTCACCCCTCCACTTT. Translating it yields CASSQVAGSGNSPLHF.

The chain combines TRBV2 with TRBJ1-5; no firm D call. The germline gives CDR1 SNHLY, CDR2 FYNNEI. The CDR3 sequence is 17 residues long. V gave up 2 bases and J gave up 0 bases, with 14 bases separating them. As DNA, the CDR3 is TGTGCCAGCAGTGAACTAGGTTACGGGGATAGCAATCAGCCCCAGCATTTT. Its translation: CASSELGYGDSNQPQHF.

This clone was counted many times. Other DNA sequences in this sample translate to the same CDR3. The chain combines TRBV24-1 with TRBJ1-1; no clear D gene. CDR1 and CDR2 from the germline V gene are KGHDR and SFDVKD. The CDR3 loop spans 13 amino acids. Between the trimmed V and J ends, which lost 5 bases and 1 base, there was a span of 7 bases. The CDR3 is CATSGQENTEAFF. CDR3 sequence (DNA): TGTGCCACCAGTGGGCAAGAGAACACTGAAGCTTTCTTT.

The chain joins TRBV27 to TRBJ2-7; 8 nucleotides match TRBD2. The CDR3 is 19 residues long. V trimming: 2 bases; J trimming: 4 bases; junction bases outside the gene matches: 19. Germline CDR1 and CDR2: MNHEY and SMNVEV (reference sequence). CDR3 DNA: TGTGCCAGCAGTTTACGGACACCCCTTAGCGGGGCCCAGGGATACGAGCAGTACTTC. As protein: CASSLRTPLSGAQGYEQYF.

J is TRBJ2-4 and V is TRBV12-5; 8 positions agree with TRBD1. Trimming removed 1 base from V and 9 bases from J; junction bases left unmatched: 11. Germline lookup yields CDR1 LGHNT and CDR2 FRNRAP. This CDR3 contains 16 residues. The CDR3 DNA is TGTGCTAGTGGTTTGGCCCCCGACAGGGGTGGGTGCATTCAGTACTTC. Protein sequence: CASGLAPDRGGCIQYF.

The chain carries TRBV25-1 and TRBJ1-2; weak D call: TRBD1 (5 bases). Germline values: CDR1 MGHDK, CDR2 SYGVNS. The CDR3 runs 12 residues. The germline V and J ends were trimmed by 7 bases and 4 bases, with 10 bases remaining between them. The CDR3 nucleotides read TGTGCCAGCAAAACAGGTGGCTATGGCTACACCTTC. It encodes CASKTGGYGYTF.

The chain joins TRBV5-1 to TRBJ2-3; 11 nucleotides align to TRBD2. V shed 4 bases, J shed 4 bases, and the junction held 5 bases outside the gene matches. CDR1 and CDR2 (germline): SGHRS, YFSETQ. The CDR3 is 15 amino acids. The chain's CDR3 is CASSRIAGGSDTQYF. CDR3 in DNA: TGCGCCAGCAGCCGCATAGCGGGAGGGTCAGATACGCAGTATTTT.

This clone was recorded once. The rearrangement links TRBV29-1 to TRBJ1-2, with D perhaps matching TRBD1 (5 bases). Trimming removed 0 bases from V and 4 bases from J, with 15 bases in between. CDR1 and CDR2 (germline): SQVTM, ANQGSEA. There are 15 residues in the CDR3. The CDR3 sequence: CSVEDPRGPIYGYTF. As DNA, the CDR3 is TGCAGCGTTGAAGATCCAAGGGGCCCCATCTATGGCTACACCTTC.

The rearrangement joins TRBV4-2 to TRBJ1-2; no clear D. This CDR3 is 15 amino acids long. Germline assignment: CDR1 LGHNA and CDR2 YNFKEQ. With 0 bases removed from V and 7 bases from J, the gap between germline ends came to 15 bases. CDR3 in amino acids: CASSQDLEPLGGYTF. CDR3 nucleotides: TGTGCCAGCAGCCAAGACTTGGAGCCACTTGGTGGCTACACCTTC.

The chain recombines TRBV28 with TRBJ2-1; 8 positions match TRBD1. CDR3 size: 16 residues. V shed 5 bases and J 0 bases; nucleotides not matched to a gene: 6. Per germline, CDR1 MDHEN and CDR2 SYDVKM. In DNA, the CDR3 is TGTGCCAGCAGTCACCGGACAGGGAGCTCCTACAATGAGCAGTTCTTC. Amino acids: CASSHRTGSSYNEQFF.

This sequence joins TRBV28 and TRBJ1-5, with 8 nucleotides matching TRBD1. V gave up 6 bases and J gave up 9 bases; unmatched junction bases: 13. This CDR3 spans 15 amino acids. CDR1 is MDHEN, CDR2 SYDVKM, per germline. CDR3 sequence: CASRPGGAYFRPQHF. In nucleotides, the CDR3 is TGTGCCAGCAGACCAGGGGGCGCTTATTTCCGGCCCCAGCATTTT.

The gene calls are TRBV4-2 and TRBJ2-2, with 12 bases aligning to TRBD2. From germline, CDR1 is LGHNA and CDR2 YNFKEQ. CDR3 length: 18 amino acids. V gave up 0 bases and J gave up 6 bases; unmatched junction bases: 8. The CDR3 sequence: CASSQDTPTSGSPGELFF. The CDR3 nucleotides are TGTGCCAGCAGCCAAGATACCCCGACTAGCGGGAGTCCCGGGGAGCTGTTTTTT.

This clone was detected only a few times. The rearrangement links TRBV7-8 to TRBJ2-5; 9 bases are a match to TRBD1. V lost 1 base and J lost 5; bases outside the gene matches: 2. CDR1 is SGHVS and CDR2 is FQNEAQ in the germline V gene. The CDR3 covers 14 residues. CDR3 loop: CASSLVGTGETQYF. The DNA for the CDR3 is TGTGCCAGCAGCTTAGTGGGGACAGGGGAGACCCAGTACTTC.

V gene TRBV18 combines with J gene TRBJ2-1, with D hard to call. The V gene lost 5 bases and the J gene lost 8 bases, with 7 bases spanning the gap. Germline V CDR1 and CDR2: KGHSH, LQKENI. The CDR3 consists of 11 residues. The CDR3 sequence is CASSSFDEQFF. The CDR3 bases are TGTGCCAGCTCATCATTTGATGAGCAGTTCTTC.

Comments on this clone: Distinct nucleotide sequences in the sample also encode this CDR3. The V gene is TRBV7-3, the J gene TRBJ2-3, with TRBD2 matching 8 bases. CDR1 SGHTA and CDR2 FQGTGA come from the germline V gene. This CDR3 region has 15 residues. V lost 2 bases, J lost 0 bases, and 1 base stayed unmatched. The CDR3 nucleotides read TGTGCCAGCAGCTTAGCGGGAGGCAGCACAGATACGCAGTATTTT. It is translated as CASSLAGGSTDTQYF.

This rearrangement joins TRBV7-9 to TRBJ2-2; D ambiguous. This CDR3 has 13 residues. Germline CDR1 SEHNR, CDR2 FQNEAQ (reference sequence). Deletions cut 7 bases from V and 0 bases from J, with 6 bases between. For the CDR3, the DNA is TGTGCCAGCACTGAGTCGAACACCGGGGAGCTGTTTTTT. Its translation is CASTESNTGELFF.

The CDR3 nucleotides are TGCGCCAGCAAACGGCGGGCCTACACTGAAGCTTTCTTT. Protein product: CASKRRAYTEAFF. The chain couples TRBV10-2 to TRBJ1-1, with D unclear. Germline V lookup: CDR1 WSHSY, CDR2 SAAADI. The CDR3 is made up of 13 amino acids. Trimming removed 7 bases at V and 3 bases at J, with 12 bases between.